Included here is one T cell receptor (beta chain) sequence, with context. Using immunoSEQ multiplex PCR, the repertoire was profiled, and TCRdb retains in-frame clones only, with some absent. The table shows 400,000 to 600,000 clones, with about 76% occurring only once. This sample is drawn from a study of shared clonotypes between healthy human individuals. The origin of this receptor is a woman aged 40 to 50 in good health. Some clones in this sample may be carry-over from other donors' samples. The sample consisted of PBMCs.

As DNA, the CDR3 is TGTGCCAGCAGCTTTGGGGACTCGGAAAAAGCTGGGGCCAACGTCCTGACTTTC. Translating it yields CASSFGDSEKAGANVLTF. This sequence joins TRBV12-1 and TRBJ2-6; the table calls TRBD2, which could not be checked here. TRBV12-1 is flagged as a pseudogene. There are 18 residues in the CDR3.